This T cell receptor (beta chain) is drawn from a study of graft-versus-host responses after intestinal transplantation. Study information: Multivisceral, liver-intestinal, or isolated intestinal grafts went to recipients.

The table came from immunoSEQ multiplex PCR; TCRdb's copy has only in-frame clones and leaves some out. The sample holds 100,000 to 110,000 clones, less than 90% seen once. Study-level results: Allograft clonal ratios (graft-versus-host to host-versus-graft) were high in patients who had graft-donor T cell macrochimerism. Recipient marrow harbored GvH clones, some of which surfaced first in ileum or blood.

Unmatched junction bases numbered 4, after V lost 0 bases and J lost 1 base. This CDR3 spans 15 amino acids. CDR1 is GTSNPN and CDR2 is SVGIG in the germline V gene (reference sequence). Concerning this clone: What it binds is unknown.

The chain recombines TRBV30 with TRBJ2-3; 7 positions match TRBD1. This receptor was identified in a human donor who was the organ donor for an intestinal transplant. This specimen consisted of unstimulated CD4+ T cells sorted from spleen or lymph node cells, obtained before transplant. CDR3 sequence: CAWSVGDRRTDTQYF. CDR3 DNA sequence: TGTGCCTGGAGTGTAGGGGACAGACGCACAGATACGCAGTATTTT.